These 13 T cell receptor beta chains were sequenced from one sample in a study of blood T cell repertoires in COVID-19. The repertoire was sequenced with immunoSEQ multiplex PCR; TCRdb's copy has only in-frame clones and lacks some. The top ten hold approximately 2.8% of the sample, which has 200,000 to 250,000 clones, 80% to 90% seen once. Specimen: PBMCs or T cells enriched from blood (not recorded which). These receptor sequences come from a woman aged 45 to 65 in a cohort exposed to, infected with or recovered from COVID-19 (not recorded which).

The V call is TRBV4-1, the J call TRBJ1-3; D not resolved. V lost 3 bases and J lost 5, with 14 bases in between. The CDR3 has 15 amino acids. Germline CDR1 and CDR2: MGHRA and YSYEKL. The CDR3 region is CASSQPFESRNTIYF. The CDR3 DNA reads TGCGCCAGCAGCCAGCCTTTCGAGTCTCGAAACACCATATATTTT.

V is TRBV5-1 and J is TRBJ2-3; D gene ambiguous. The CDR3 extends over 15 amino acids. Trimming left V 4 bases short and J 3 bases short, with 15 bases between. Looked up from germline, CDR1 is SGHRS and CDR2 is YFSETQ. CDR3: CASSATPSRTDTQYF. The CDR3 DNA is TGCGCCAGCAGCGCGACTCCCTCCCGGACAGATACGCAGTATTTT.

The chain couples TRBV7-2 to TRBJ2-1; 9 bases are shared with TRBD1. This CDR3 is built from 13 residues. CDR1 is SGHTA and CDR2 is FQGNSA in the germline V gene. The DNA of the CDR3 is TGTGCGTCCGGACAGGGGCTCTACAATGAGCAGTTCTTC. Translation gives CASGQGLYNEQFF.

V is TRBV30 and J is TRBJ2-5; D is ambiguous. The germline V gene has CDR1 GTSNPN and CDR2 SVGIG (reference sequence). CDR3 size: 11 residues. V lost 3 bases and J 7 bases, leaving 9 bases between the germline ends. The CDR3 is CAWREMGTQYF. The CDR3 DNA reads as TGTGCCTGGAGGGAGATGGGGACCCAGTACTTC.

This chain links TRBV12-3 or TRBV12-4 with TRBJ2-5; D uncertain. The CDR3 runs 13 residues. The V end lost 5 bases, the J end lost 4 bases, and 11 bases lay between the germline ends. DNA for the CDR3: TGTGCCAGCAGTCTACTCGTACGAGAGACCCAGTACTTC. The encoded protein is CASSLLVRETQYF.

The CDR3 DNA sequence: TGCGCCAGCAGCTTGGGCACAGGGGCCTATGGCTACACCTTC. Translation: CASSLGTGAYGYTF. This sequence joins TRBV5-1 and TRBJ1-2; 7 nucleotides match TRBD1. From germline, CDR1 is SGHRS and CDR2 YFSETQ. V lost 0 bases and J lost 4; bases outside the gene matches: 3. This CDR3 is built from 14 residues.

V usage is TRBV7-2 and J usage is TRBJ1-5; no firm D call. CDR1 and CDR2 (germline): SGHTA, FQGNSA. V was trimmed by 1 base and J by 7 bases, leaving 11 bases between them. CDR3 length equals 14 residues. This CDR3 is CASSLVFSGQPQHF. The CDR3 DNA follows: TGTGCCAGCAGCTTAGTGTTTTCGGGGCAGCCCCAGCATTTT.

This sequence joins TRBV5-8 and TRBJ1-6; D possibly corresponds to TRBD1 (6 bases). Germline lookup yields CDR1 SGHTS and CDR2 YDEGEE. The CDR3 contains 14 residues. V lost 2 bases and J lost 14, with 17 bases in between. In DNA form, the CDR3 reads TGTGCCAGCAGCTTCCGTCAGGGGAAGCTGGCCCTCCACTTT. As protein: CASSFRQGKLALHF.

The V gene is TRBV18, the J gene TRBJ1-2; D is unresolved. This CDR3 spans 13 amino acids. The ends were cut back, 3 bases at V and 8 bases at J, with 13 bases in the middle. CDR1 is KGHSH and CDR2 is LQKENI in the germline V gene. CDR3 coding DNA: TGTGCCAGCTCACCGAATATGAACTCAGGCTACACCTTC. Protein: CASSPNMNSGYTF.

The chain recombines TRBV10-3 with TRBJ2-2; TRBD2 matches at 12 bases. Trimming took 5 bases from V and 2 from J; bases not matched to a gene: 6. The CDR3 extends over 17 amino acids. Germline values: CDR1 ENHRY, CDR2 SYGVKD. CDR3 protein: CAISPSGGAANTGELFF. The CDR3 coding sequence is TGTGCCATCAGTCCTAGCGGGGGGGCCGCAAACACCGGGGAGCTGTTTTTT.

The chain couples TRBV12-5 to TRBJ2-1; 7 nucleotides agree with TRBD1. The germline CDR1 and CDR2 sequences are LGHNT and FRNRAP. CDR3 length: 14 amino acids. V was pared by 4 bases and J by 1 base, with 1 base of the junction left unmatched. The CDR3 region is CASGSGQSYNEQFF. CDR3 DNA sequence: TGTGCTAGTGGTTCGGGACAGTCCTACAATGAGCAGTTCTTC.

The rearrangement joins TRBV7-2 to TRBJ2-2; 7 positions agree with TRBD2. V lost 4 bases, J lost 0 bases, and 8 bases stayed unmatched. There are 17 residues in the CDR3. CDR1 is SGHTA, CDR2 FQGNSA, per germline. CDR3 amino acids: CASSSPPGGSNTGELFF. In DNA form, the CDR3 reads TGTGCCAGCAGCTCGCCCCCCGGGGGGTCGAACACCGGGGAGCTGTTTTTT.

The CDR3 spells CASSSGILSGYTF. The CDR3 nucleotides read TGTGCCAGCAGCTCGGGGATTCTTAGCGGCTACACCTTC. The rearrangement uses TRBV7-9 and TRBJ1-2; D gene uncertain. Trimming stripped 4 bases from V and 8 bases from J, with 14 bases between. Germline lookup yields CDR1 SEHNR and CDR2 FQNEAQ (reference sequence). The CDR3 has 13 residues. Full variable domain (outside the CDR3, taken from reference TRBV7-9 and TRBJ1-2): DTGVSQNPRHKITKRGQNVTFRCDPISEHNRLYWYRQTLGQGPEFLTYFQNEAQLEKSRLLSDRFSAERPKGSFSTLEIQRTEQGDSAMYLCASSSGILSGYTFGSGTRLTVV.